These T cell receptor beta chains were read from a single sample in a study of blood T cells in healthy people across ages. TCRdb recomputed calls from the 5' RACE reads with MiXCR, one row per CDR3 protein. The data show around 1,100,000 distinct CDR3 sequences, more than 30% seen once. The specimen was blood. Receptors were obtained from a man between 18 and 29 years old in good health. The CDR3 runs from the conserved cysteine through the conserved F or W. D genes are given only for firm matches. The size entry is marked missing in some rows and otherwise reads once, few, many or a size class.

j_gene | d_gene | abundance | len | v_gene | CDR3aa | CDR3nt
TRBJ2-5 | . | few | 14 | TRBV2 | CASGGDLNQETQYF | TGTGCCAGTGGCGGGGACTTAAACCAAGAGACCCAGTACTTC
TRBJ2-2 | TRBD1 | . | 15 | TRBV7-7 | CASSSGTGGTGELFF | TGTGCTAGCAGCTCCGGGACAGGAGGGACCGGGGAGCTGTTTTTT
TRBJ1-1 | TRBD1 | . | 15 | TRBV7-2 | CASSAPTGGITEAFF | TGTGCCAGCAGCGCTCCGACAGGGGGCATCACTGAAGCTTTCTTT
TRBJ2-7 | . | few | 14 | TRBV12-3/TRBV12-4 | CASSVRGRTYEQYF | TGTGCCAGCAGTGTGAGGGGCAGAACCTACGAGCAGTACTTC
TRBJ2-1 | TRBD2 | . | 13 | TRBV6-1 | CASGSGDVNEQFF | TGTGCCAGCGGAAGCGGGGACGTCAATGAGCAGTTCTTC
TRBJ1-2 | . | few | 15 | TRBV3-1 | CASSPTIWGNYGYTF | TGTGCCAGCAGCCCTACCATTTGGGGCAACTATGGCTACACCTTC
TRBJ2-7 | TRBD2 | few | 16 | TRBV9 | CASSVSGGANDNEQYF | TGTGCCAGCAGCGTAAGCGGGGGGGCCAACGACAATGAGCAGTACTTC
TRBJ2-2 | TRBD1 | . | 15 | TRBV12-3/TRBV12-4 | CASSLTGEYTGELFF | TGTGCCAGCAGTTTGACAGGGGAGTACACCGGGGAGCTGTTTTTT
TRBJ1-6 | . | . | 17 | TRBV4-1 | CASSQVKRTWDNSPLHF | TGCGCCAGCAGCCAAGTGAAACGAACTTGGGATAATTCACCCCTCCACTTT
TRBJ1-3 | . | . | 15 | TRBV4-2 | CASSQDLSPKRTIYF | TGTGCCAGCAGCCAAGATTTATCCCCGAAGAGGACCATATATTTT
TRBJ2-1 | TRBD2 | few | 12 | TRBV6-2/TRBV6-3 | CASSTSVVEQFF | TGTGCCAGCAGTACTAGCGTAGTTGAGCAGTTCTTC
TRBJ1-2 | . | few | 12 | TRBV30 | CAWSRDNYGYTF | TGTGCCTGGAGTAGGGACAACTATGGCTACACCTTC
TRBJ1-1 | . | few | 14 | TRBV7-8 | CASSSRPPDTEAFF | TGTGCCAGCAGCTCCCGGCCTCCGGACACTGAAGCTTTCTTT
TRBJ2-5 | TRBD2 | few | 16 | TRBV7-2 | CASSLALAGGRNEQYF | TGTGCCAGCAGCTTAGCTCTAGCGGGGGGGCGAAATGAGCAGTACTTC
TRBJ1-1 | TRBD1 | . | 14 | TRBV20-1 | CSAVDREGDTEAFF | TGCAGTGCAGTAGACAGGGAGGGGGACACTGAAGCTTTCTTT
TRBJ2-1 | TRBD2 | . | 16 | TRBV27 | CASSLSGTSPYNEQFF | TGTGCCAGCAGTTTATCCGGGACTAGTCCCTACAATGAGCAGTTCTTC
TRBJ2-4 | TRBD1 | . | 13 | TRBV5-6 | CASSLTGGDIQYF | TGTGCCAGCAGCTTGACAGGGGGCGACATTCAGTACTTC
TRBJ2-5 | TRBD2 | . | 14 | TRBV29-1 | CSAQLASLQETQYF | TGCAGCGCCCAACTAGCGAGCCTCCAAGAGACCCAGTACTTC
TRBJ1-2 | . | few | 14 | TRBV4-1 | CASSQVWQDNGYTF | TGCGCCAGCAGCCAAGTGTGGCAGGACAATGGCTACACCTTC
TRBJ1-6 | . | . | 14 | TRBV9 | CASSNRQEISPLHF | TGTGCCAGCAGCAATCGACAGGAAATTTCACCCCTCCACTTT
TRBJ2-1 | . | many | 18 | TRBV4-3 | CASSQQLPGGPSYNEQFF | TGCGCCAGCAGCCAGCAGCTACCCGGGGGGCCTTCCTACAATGAGCAGTTCTTC
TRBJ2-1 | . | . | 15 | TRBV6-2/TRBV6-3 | CASSYASPSYNEQFF | TGTGCCAGCAGTTACGCTTCTCCATCTTACAATGAGCAGTTCTTC
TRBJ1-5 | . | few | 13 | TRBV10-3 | CAISASGNQPQHF | TGTGCCATCAGTGCTAGCGGCAATCAGCCCCAGCATTTT
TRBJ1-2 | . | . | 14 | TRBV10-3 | CAVSDWDGDYGYTF | TGTGCCGTCAGTGACTGGGACGGGGACTATGGCTACACCTTC
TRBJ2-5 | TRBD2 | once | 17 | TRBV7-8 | CASSLLSFSGGDNEQYF | TGTGCCAGCAGCTTATTAAGTTTTAGCGGGGGGGACAATGAGCAGTACTTC
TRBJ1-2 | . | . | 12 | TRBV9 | CASSVGIYGYTF | TGTGCCAGCAGCGTGGGGATCTATGGCTACACCTTC
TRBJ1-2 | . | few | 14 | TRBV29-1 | CSVEKREDNYGYTF | TGCAGCGTTGAAAAGAGGGAGGATAACTATGGCTACACCTTC
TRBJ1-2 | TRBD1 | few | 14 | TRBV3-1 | CASSIRQGDYGYTF | TGTGCCAGCAGCATCCGACAGGGAGACTATGGCTACACCTTC
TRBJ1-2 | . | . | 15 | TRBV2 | CASSELREVNYGYTF | TGTGCCAGCAGTGAATTGAGGGAAGTGAACTATGGCTACACCTTC
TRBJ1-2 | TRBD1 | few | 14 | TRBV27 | CASSIIGGNYGYTF | TGTGCCAGCAGTATAATAGGGGGCAACTATGGCTACACCTTC
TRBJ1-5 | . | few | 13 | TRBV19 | CASSFLQNQPQHF | TGTGCCAGTAGTTTTCTGCAGAATCAGCCCCAGCATTTT
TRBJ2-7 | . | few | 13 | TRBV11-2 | CASRLSKSYEQYF | TGTGCCAGCAGGCTCTCAAAATCCTACGAGCAGTACTTC
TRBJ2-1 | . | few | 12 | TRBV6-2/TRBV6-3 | CASSFLYDEQFF | TGTGCCAGCAGCTTTCTATACGATGAGCAGTTCTTC
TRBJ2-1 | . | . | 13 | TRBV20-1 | CSVQGSLQETQFF | TGCAGTGTCCAAGGGAGCCTCCAAGAGACCCAGTTCTTC
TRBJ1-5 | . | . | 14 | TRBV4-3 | CVSSQDNTNQPQHF | TGCGTCAGCAGCCAAGATAACACGAATCAGCCCCAGCATTTT
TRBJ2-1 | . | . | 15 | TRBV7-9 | CASSASESSYNEQFF | TGTGCCAGCAGCGCCAGCGAGAGCTCCTACAATGAGCAGTTCTTC